The entry below gives a single TCR beta chain sequence along with its context. In the original processing: By means of reference gene primer amplification, nucleated cell counts were estimated. Sequencing used immunoSEQ multiplex PCR; TCRdb keeps in-frame clones, though not all of them. V, J and clone size are taken as reported in that table, and D and trimming were inferred from the DNA itself. Of some 98,000 clones detected, 82% appear once; the ten largest clones hold approximately 11%. This sample was taken from a study of blood T cell repertoires in COVID-19. Across the study: Collection of acute and convalescent COVID-19 samples took place in the United States, Italy and Spain. T cells, B-cell-depleted T cells, or PBMCs supplied cDNA or gDNA.

The CDR3 covers 16 residues. Trimming left V 0 bases short and J 0 bases short, with 10 bases between. Germline V gives CDR1 SGHRS, CDR2 YFSETQ. The clonotype was recovered from a man aged 70 or older with active or convalescent COVID-19. The sample consisted of peripheral blood. This chain links TRBV5-1 with TRBJ2-1; maybe TRBD2 (5 bases). In DNA, the CDR3 is TGCGCCAGCAGCTTGGCCCCGGGGAGCTCCTACAATGAGCAGTTCTTC. Amino acid sequence: CASSLAPGSSYNEQFF.